Listed below are T cell receptor beta chains from one sample, sequenced in a study of OX40 agonist ivuxolimab in advanced cancers. Measured with immunoSEQ multiplex PCR; TCRdb has only the in-frame clones, and not every one. The data contain 7,000 to 9,500 clones, more than 85% of them singletons. The sample was CD4+ or CD8+ T cells sorted from blood, taken in a trial of the OX40 agonist ivuxolimab. Receptor source: an adult with an advanced solid tumor such as melanoma, head and neck, liver or kidney cancer. The CDR3 runs from the conserved cysteine through the conserved F or W. D genes are given only for firm matches. Rows give clone size only sometimes, using once, few, many, or a class for an expanded clone.

size,V,J,D,CDR3,DNA
.,TRBV9,TRBJ2-2,.,CASSVARTGELFF,TGTGCCAGCAGCGTAGCACGGACCGGGGAGCTGTTTTTT
.,TRBV12-5,TRBJ2-1,TRBD2,CATRKGGPGNEQFF,TGTGCTACCCGGAAGGGAGGGCCCGGGAATGAGCAGTTCTTC
.,TRBV27,TRBJ2-7,.,CASSPLSRYNYEQYF,TGTGCCAGCAGTCCCCTCTCCAGATACAACTACGAGCAGTACTTC
.,TRBV28,TRBJ1-5,.,CASSFPTGGEDQPQHF,TGTGCCAGCAGTTTCCCCACGGGGGGGGAGGACCAGCCCCAGCATTTT
.,TRBV6-4,TRBJ2-1,TRBD1,CASSIQGVGGYNEQFF,TGTGCCAGCAGTATACAGGGGGTCGGGGGCTACAATGAGCAGTTCTTC
.,TRBV28,TRBJ2-7,TRBD1,CASSITGVEQYF,TGTGCCAGCAGTATTACAGGGGTCGAGCAGTACTTC
few,TRBV5-4,TRBJ2-2,.,CASSFPGGSTGELFF,TGTGCCAGCAGCTTCCCGGGGGGCAGCACCGGGGAGCTGTTTTTT
.,TRBV6-4,TRBJ2-1,.,CASSDLSHNEQFF,TGTGCCAGCAGTGATCTTAGCCACAATGAGCAGTTCTTC
.,TRBV11-2,TRBJ2-1,TRBD1,CASSLSTGGDEQFF,TGTGCCAGCAGCTTAAGTACAGGGGGTGATGAGCAGTTCTTC
.,TRBV6-5,TRBJ2-7,.,CASSYLVGYSYEQYF,TGTGCCAGCAGTTACCTGGTAGGCTATTCCTACGAGCAGTACTTC
.,TRBV6-5,TRBJ2-1,.,CASSYSPGSYNEQFF,TGTGCCAGCAGTTACTCTCCGGGTTCCTACAATGAGCAGTTCTTC
.,TRBV7-3,TRBJ1-2,.,CASSPGPQEGYTF,TGTGCCAGCAGTCCCGGGCCCCAGGAGGGCTACACCTTC
.,TRBV18,TRBJ2-7,.,CASSGGIGKRFYEQYF,TGTGCCAGCTCAGGTGGGATAGGGAAGCGATTCTACGAGCAGTACTTC
.,TRBV20-1,TRBJ2-1,.,CSAREGLEFF,TGCAGTGCTCGTGAGGGACTTGAGTTCTTC
.,TRBV19,TRBJ2-1,.,CASSMAGNYNEQFF,TGTGCCAGTAGTATGGCTGGAAACTACAATGAGCAGTTCTTC
.,TRBV5-6,TRBJ2-1,.,CASSRGRLEQFF,TGTGCCAGCAGCCGCGGCCGACTTGAGCAGTTCTTC
.,TRBV6-5,TRBJ2-5,TRBD1,CASSYGQGAGETQYF,TGTGCCAGCAGTTACGGACAGGGGGCGGGGGAGACCCAGTACTTC
.,TRBV27,TRBJ2-1,.,CASSLGRISYNEQFF,TGTGCCAGCAGTTTAGGGCGGATAAGCTACAATGAGCAGTTCTTC
once,TRBV6-5,TRBJ1-1,TRBD1,CASSHTGAMNTEAFF,TGTGCCAGCAGCCATACAGGGGCCATGAACACTGAAGCTTTCTTT
.,TRBV2,TRBJ2-2,.,CASSGLEVQLFF,TGTGCCAGCAGTGGGCTCGAGGTTCAGCTGTTTTTT
.,TRBV27,TRBJ1-4,.,CASSFRGLVGTTNEKLFF,TGTGCCAGCAGTTTTAGAGGGTTAGTCGGAACAACTAATGAAAAACTGTTTTTT
.,TRBV30,TRBJ2-7,.,CAWSTVAAISYEQYF,TGTGCCTGGAGTACAGTAGCGGCCATCTCCTACGAGCAGTACTTC